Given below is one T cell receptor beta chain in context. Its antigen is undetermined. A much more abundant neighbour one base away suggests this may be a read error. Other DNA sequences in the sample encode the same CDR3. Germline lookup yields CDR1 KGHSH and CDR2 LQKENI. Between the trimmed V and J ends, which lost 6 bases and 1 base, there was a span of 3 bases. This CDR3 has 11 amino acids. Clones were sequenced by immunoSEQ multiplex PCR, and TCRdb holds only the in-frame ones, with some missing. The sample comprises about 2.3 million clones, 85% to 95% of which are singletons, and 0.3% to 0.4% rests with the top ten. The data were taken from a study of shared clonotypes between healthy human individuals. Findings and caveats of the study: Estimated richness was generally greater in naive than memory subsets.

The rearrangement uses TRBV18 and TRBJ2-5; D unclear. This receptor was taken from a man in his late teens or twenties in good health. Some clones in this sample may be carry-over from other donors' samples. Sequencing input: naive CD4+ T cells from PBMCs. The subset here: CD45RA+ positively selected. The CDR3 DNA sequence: TGTGCCAGCTCTCCCCAAGAGACCCAGTACTTC. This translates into CASSPQETQYF.